Presented here are 12 T cell receptor beta chains from one specimen sequenced in a study of CXCR3-negative and CXCR3-positive naive CD8 T cells. The libraries of TRB cDNA were prepared using 5' RACE with UMI labels. Reanalyzing the 5' RACE reads, TCRdb keeps one entry per CDR3 protein, without DNA. In total, the table holds 100,000 or so distinct CDR3 sequences. Points from the study as a whole: For CXCR3-positive naive cells, TRB CDR3s were more hydrophobic than those of CXCR3-negative naive cells.

For these TCRs, the target antigens are not known. Sequencing was carried out using naive CXCR3+ CD8+ T cells from blood. Subset reported: CD45RO-CCR7+CD27+CD95- naive CD8+ T cells expressing CXCR3 (TNR3+). These receptors were collected from a human donor in good health. Some clones in this sample may be carry-over from other donors' samples.

This sequence joins TRBV20-1 and TRBJ2-5; the D gene TCRdb calls, TRBD2, cannot be checked with no DNA. This CDR3 comprises 17 residues. Looked up from germline, CDR1 is DFQATT and CDR2 is SNEGSKA (reference sequence). The CDR3 sequence is CSARTPGGTSGQETQYF.

The chain has TRBV20-1 and TRBJ2-7; with no DNA, the TCRdb D assignment of TRBD2 cannot be verified. The CDR3 totals 18 residues. From germline, CDR1 is DFQATT and CDR2 SNEGSKA (reference sequence). The CDR3 sequence is CSARERRTSGSKFYEQYF.

The chain couples TRBV7-3 to TRBJ2-7; TCRdb designates TRBD1, a call that cannot be tested without DNA. Germline assignment: CDR1 SGHTA and CDR2 FQGTGA. The CDR3 spans 15 residues. The CDR3 sequence: CASSSTGGANDEQYF.

The chain combines TRBV5-1 with TRBJ2-1; the TCRdb D gene call, TRBD1, has no DNA to confirm it. The CDR3 length is 14 residues. Germline CDR1 SGHRS, CDR2 YFSETQ. This chain's CDR3 is CASTPGPGDHEQFF.

The chain has TRBV2 and TRBJ2-1; there is no DNA to check the TCRdb D call of TRBD2. In germline, CDR1 is SNHLY, CDR2 FYNNEI. The CDR3 totals 11 residues. The CDR3 is CASRARNEQFF.

V and J are TRBV12-3 or TRBV12-4 and TRBJ2-2. This CDR3 is built from 13 residues. The CDR3 region is CASSSGNLLELFF.

The rearrangement uses TRBV5-1 and TRBJ2-7; TCRdb outputs TRBD2, but without DNA this stays unchecked. The CDR3 totals 14 residues. Per the germline V gene, CDR1 is SGHRS and CDR2 is YFSETQ. The CDR3 sequence: CASALAGSSYEQYF.

The chain joins TRBV7-2 to TRBJ2-7; absent DNA, TCRdb's TRBD2 call cannot be checked. The CDR3 totals 15 residues. Germline CDR1 SGHTA, CDR2 FQGNSA. CDR3 amino acids: CASTLLAGGTYEQYF.

This chain connects TRBV9 to TRBJ1-2; TCRdb's D gene call, TRBD1, goes unchecked for lack of DNA. Germline V gene sequence: CDR1 SGDLS, CDR2 YYNGEE. The CDR3 extends over 14 amino acids. The CDR3 loop reads CASAGRGQNYGYTF.

This chain uses TRBV29-1 with TRBJ2-5. The CDR3 loop spans 13 amino acids. Looked up from germline, CDR1 is SQVTM and CDR2 is ANQGSEA. The CDR3 sequence is CSVEVWSQETQYF.

The chain has TRBV7-8 and TRBJ2-2; TCRdb gives TRBD1 as the D gene, but with no DNA this cannot be confirmed. CDR3 length: 15 amino acids. Germline V gives CDR1 SGHVS, CDR2 FQNEAQ. The CDR3 sequence is CASIWGGSNTGELFF.

The chain employs TRBV28 and TRBJ1-2. Germline CDR1 and CDR2: MDHEN and SYDVKM. The CDR3 spans 15 residues. CDR3 residues: CASSLSGTAHYGYTF.